The 9 T cell receptor beta chains below all came from one sample that was sequenced in a study of cytomegalovirus exposure and HLA in healthy donors. With 60 Vbeta and 13 Jbeta primers, the PCR was carried out. TCRdb's table, derived via immunoSEQ multiplex PCR, lists solely in-frame clones and lacks some. In the table there are about 190,000 clones, 75% to 85% of which are singletons. Sequenced input: PBMCs. These receptors were taken from a woman in her thirties in good health and CMV-seropositive.

This clone was picked up a small number of times. J is TRBJ2-1 and V is TRBV7-2; 7 nucleotides match TRBD2. The length of the CDR3 is 15 residues. V gave up 4 bases and J gave up 9 bases; unmatched junction bases: 12. In germline, CDR1 is SGHTA, CDR2 FQGNSA. DNA for the CDR3: TGTGCCAGCAGCTCTCGATGGGGGAGGGATTTTGAGCAGTTCTTC. It specifies CASSSRWGRDFEQFF.

This clone was seen once. This chain links TRBV27 with TRBJ1-5, with TRBD1 identical over 10 bases. The CDR3 totals 16 residues. V was pared by 5 bases and J by 2 bases, with 6 bases of the junction left unmatched. Germline V gene lookup returns CDR1 MNHEY and CDR2 SMNVEV (reference sequence). This chain's CDR3 is CASSPGTGVGNQPQHF. DNA for the CDR3: TGTGCCAGCAGTCCCGGGACAGGGGTAGGCAATCAGCCCCAGCATTTT.

J is TRBJ1-2 and V is TRBV13; D gene unclear. The CDR3 extends over 14 amino acids. V was pared by 3 bases and J by 7 bases, with 15 bases between. The germline CDR1 and CDR2 sequences are PRHDT and FYEKMQ (reference sequence). The CDR3 nucleotides are TGTGCCAGCAGCTTCCTTTACCAAGAGGGTGGCTACACCTTC. It translates to CASSFLYQEGGYTF.

The V and J genes are TRBV5-1 and TRBJ2-7; TRBD1 matches at 12 bases. V lost 3 bases and J lost 6; bases outside the gene matches: 10. The CDR3 covers 16 residues. The germline V gene encodes CDR1 SGHRS and CDR2 YFSETQ. The CDR3 DNA reads TGCGCCAGCAGCTCCGGGACAGGGGGCCCCTACGGCGAGCAGTACTTC. This encodes CASSSGTGGPYGEQYF. Variable domain in full (rest from reference TRBV5-1 and TRBJ2-7): KAGVTQTPRYLIKTRGQQVTLSCSPISGHRSVSWYQQTPGQGLQFLFEYFSETQRNKGNFPGRFSGRQFSNSRSEMNVSTLELGDSALYLCASSSGTGGPYGEQYFGPGTRLTVT.

This clone was seen more than once but under ten times. The chain has TRBV2 and TRBJ2-3, with TRBD2 matching over 9 bases. This CDR3 spans 14 amino acids. The V segment lost 6 bases and the J segment 0 bases; nucleotides outside the gene matches: 1. The germline V gene encodes CDR1 SNHLY and CDR2 FYNNEI. CDR3 in amino acids: CASRLAGSTDTQYF. The CDR3 DNA reads as TGTGCCAGCAGGCTAGCGGGGAGCACAGATACGCAGTATTTT.

The chain links TRBV5-1 to TRBJ2-7; TRBD1 might be the D (6 bases). CDR3 size: 13 residues. Trimming stripped 4 bases from V and 7 bases from J, with 15 bases between. Germline V lookup: CDR1 SGHRS, CDR2 YFSETQ. Here the CDR3 DNA reads TGCGCCAGCAGCGGGACATGGGGTGTAGAGCAGTACTTC. This encodes CASSGTWGVEQYF.

The chain has TRBV6-5 and TRBJ2-2; TRBD2 agrees at 11 bases. With V trimmed by 8 bases and J by 6 bases, 5 bases remained unmatched. CDR3 length equals 14 residues. The germline V gene encodes CDR1 MNHEY and CDR2 SVGAGI. The CDR3 protein is CASWLAGGSGELFF. DNA for the CDR3: TGTGCCAGCTGGCTAGCGGGAGGTTCCGGGGAGCTGTTTTTT.

J is TRBJ2-2 and V is TRBV14; 7 positions agree with TRBD2. The CDR3 length is 16 residues. The trim removed 2 bases at V and 3 bases at J, leaving 6 bases unmatched. From germline, CDR1 is SGHDN and CDR2 FVKESK. The CDR3 protein is CASSQSGGSYTGELFF. The CDR3 nucleotides are TGTGCCAGCAGCCAATCGGGAGGTTCCTACACCGGGGAGCTGTTTTTT.

The J gene is TRBJ2-3, the V gene TRBV7-8; 9 positions match TRBD2. Germline V gene data show CDR1 as SGHVS and CDR2 as FQNEAQ. The ends lost 4 bases at V and 0 bases at J; junction bases unmatched: 2. The CDR3 has 15 amino acids. The DNA of the CDR3 is TGTGCCAGCAGCTATGCGGGGGGGAGCACAGATACGCAGTATTTT. It translates to CASSYAGGSTDTQYF.